This TCR beta chain was sequenced for a study of breast tumors, draining lymph nodes, adjacent tissues. Broader study findings: That most tumor T cells come from lymph nodes remained unproven. The data were judged consistent with most tumor T cells coming from lymph node and expanding in tumor. Luminal-like breast cancer showed significantly higher tumor–nontumor repertoire similarity than basal-like. Tumors had less TCR diversity than lymph nodes, more than nontumor tissue.

V was shortened by 2 bases and J by 1 base, with 9 bases between the two germline ends. CDR3 length: 15 residues. CDR1 is GTSNPN and CDR2 is SVGIG in the germline V gene (reference sequence). TCRdb independently ran MiXCR on the multiplex PCR reads; one entry per CDR3 protein. This sample has 200,000 to 250,000 distinct CDR3 sequences; less than 40% occur once, and the top ten carry about 3.3%. This clonotype was counted a few times. What it binds is unknown. Samples came from axillary lymph nodes draining the breast cancer. The TCR sequence derives from a female donor with breast cancer. Some clones in this sample may be carry-over from other donors' samples. The J gene is TRBJ1-6, the V gene TRBV30; D unresolved. Material: axillary lymph node tissue. CDR3: CAWSRQPSYNSPLHF. The CDR3 nucleotides read TGTGCCTGGAGTCGCCAGCCATCCTATAATTCACCCCTCCACTTT.